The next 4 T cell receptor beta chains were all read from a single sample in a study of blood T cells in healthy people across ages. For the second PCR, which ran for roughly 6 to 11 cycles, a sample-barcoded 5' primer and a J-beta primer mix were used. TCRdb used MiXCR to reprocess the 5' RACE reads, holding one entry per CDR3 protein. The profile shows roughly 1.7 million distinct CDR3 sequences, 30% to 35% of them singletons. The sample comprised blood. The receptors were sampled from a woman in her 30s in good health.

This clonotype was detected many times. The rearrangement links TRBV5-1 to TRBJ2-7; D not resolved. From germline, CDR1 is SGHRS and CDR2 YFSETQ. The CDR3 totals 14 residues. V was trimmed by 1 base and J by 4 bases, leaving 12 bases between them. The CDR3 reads CASSLSPGSYEQYF. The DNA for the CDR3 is TGCGCCAGCAGCTTGTCGCCCGGTTCTTACGAGCAGTACTTC.

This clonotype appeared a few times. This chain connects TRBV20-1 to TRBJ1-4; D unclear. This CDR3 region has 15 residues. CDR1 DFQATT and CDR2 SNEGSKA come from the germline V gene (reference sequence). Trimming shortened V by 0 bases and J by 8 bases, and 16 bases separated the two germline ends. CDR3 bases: TGCAGTGCTAGAGATCGCCGAGGATTAGGGGAAAAACTGTTTTTT. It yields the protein CSARDRRGLGEKLFF.

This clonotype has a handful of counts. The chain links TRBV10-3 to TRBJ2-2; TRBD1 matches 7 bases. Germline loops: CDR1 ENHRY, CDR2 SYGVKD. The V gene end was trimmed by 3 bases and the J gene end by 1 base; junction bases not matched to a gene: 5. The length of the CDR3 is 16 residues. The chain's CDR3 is CAISERGQLNTGELFF. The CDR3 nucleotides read TGTGCCATCAGTGAACGGGGACAGTTGAACACCGGGGAGCTGTTTTTT.

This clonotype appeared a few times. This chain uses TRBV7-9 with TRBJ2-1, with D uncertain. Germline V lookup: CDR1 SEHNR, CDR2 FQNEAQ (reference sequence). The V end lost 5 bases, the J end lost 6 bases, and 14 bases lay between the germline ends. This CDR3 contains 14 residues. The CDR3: CASSPVPGLNEQFF. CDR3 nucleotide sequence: TGTGCCAGCAGCCCAGTACCGGGTCTCAATGAGCAGTTCTTC.